The 17 T cell receptor beta chains listed next were all sequenced from one sample in a study of shared clonotypes between healthy human individuals. The repertoire was sequenced with immunoSEQ multiplex PCR; TCRdb's copy has only in-frame clones and lacks some. The repertoire has some 500,000 clones, around 79% of them found once; the top ten carry 12%. What was sequenced was PBMCs. The source of these receptors is a woman aged 40 to 50 in good health. Some clones in this sample may be carry-over from other donors' samples.

V usage is TRBV11-3 and J usage is TRBJ2-3; TRBD2 agrees at 9 bases. V shed 1 base, J shed 4 bases, and the junction held 3 bases outside the gene matches. Germline V CDR1 and CDR2: SGHNT, YENEEA. This CDR3 is 15 amino acids long. The CDR3 loop reads CASSLGGLASDTQYF. CDR3 DNA: TGTGCCAGCAGCTTAGGTGGACTAGCGTCAGATACGCAGTATTTT.

The chain recombines TRBV5-4 with TRBJ2-1, with 8 bases fitting TRBD2. This CDR3 is built from 13 residues. From germline, CDR1 is SGHNT and CDR2 YYREEE (reference sequence). Trimming cost V 5 bases and J 9 bases; bases outside gene matches: 7. CDR3 nucleotide sequence: TGTGCCAGCAGGGTACTAGCGGAAGTTGAGCAGTTCTTC. Protein product: CASRVLAEVEQFF.

The chain couples TRBV9 to TRBJ2-2; D uncertain. V lost 3 bases, J lost 3 bases, and 6 bases lay in between. Germline values: CDR1 SGDLS, CDR2 YYNGEE. The CDR3 is 13 amino acids. The CDR3 DNA sequence: TGTGCCAGCAGCGCATACTACACCGGGGAGCTGTTTTTT. This translates into CASSAYYTGELFF.

About this clone itself: Being one base from a much bigger clone, this may be a read error. J is TRBJ2-7 and V is TRBV5-1; no clear D. With 2 bases removed from V and 2 bases from J, the gap between germline ends came to 8 bases. The germline CDR1 and CDR2 sequences are SGHRS and YFSETQ. The CDR3 totals 13 residues. The CDR3 sequence is CASSFQLTYEQYF. DNA of the CDR3: TGCGCCAGCAGCTTCCAGCTCACCTACGAGCAGTACTTC.

This chain joins TRBV11-2 and TRBJ2-7, with 7 bases fitting TRBD1. Losses at the gene ends were 2 bases for V and 2 bases for J; bases not matched to a gene: 3. The CDR3 sequence is 14 residues long. Germline CDR1 reads SGHAT; CDR2 reads FQNNGV. The CDR3 nucleotides read TGTGCCAGCAGCTTACTTCAGGGGGCCTACGAGCAGTACTTC. Translation: CASSLLQGAYEQYF. Together with reference TRBV11-2 and TRBJ2-7, the CDR3 gives the full variable domain: EAGVAQSPRYKIIEKRQSVAFWCNPISGHATLYWYQQILGQGPKLLIQFQNNGVVDDSQLPKDRFSAERLKGVDSTLKIQPAKLEDSAVYLCASSLLQGAYEQYFGPGTRLTVT.

For this clone: At one end the junction does not follow the germline gene, possibly because of a read error. Different DNA sequences within this sample yield the same CDR3. The J gene is TRBJ1-5, the V gene TRBV6-1; tentatively, D is TRBD1 (5 bases). This CDR3 has 16 amino acids. Germline V lookup: CDR1 MNHNS, CDR2 SASEGT. CDR3 DNA sequence: TGTGCCAGTAGTGAAGCGCGGGACCGCCCTAATCAGCCCCAGCATTTT. It yields the protein CASSEARDRPNQPQHF.

The V call is TRBV28, the J call TRBJ2-2, with a tentative D call TRBD1 (5 bases). Deletions cut 1 base from V and 5 bases from J, with 5 bases between. The CDR3 contains 13 residues. Germline V gene data show CDR1 as MDHEN and CDR2 as SYDVKM. CDR3 protein: CASSLYRTGELFF. CDR3 bases: TGTGCCAGCAGTTTATACAGGACCGGGGAGCTGTTTTTT.

V usage is TRBV27 and J usage is TRBJ1-2, with D possibly matching TRBD1 (5 bases). Germline values: CDR1 MNHEY, CDR2 SMNVEV (reference sequence). Between the trimmed V and J ends, which lost 8 bases and 4 bases, there was a span of 14 bases. CDR3 length equals 13 residues. CDR3 sequence reads: CASSAQGPYGYTF. Here the CDR3 DNA reads TGTGCCAGCTCCGCCCAGGGACCCTATGGCTACACCTTC.

V usage is TRBV30 and J usage is TRBJ1-2; tentatively, D is TRBD1 (6 bases). Germline V gene data show CDR1 as GTSNPN and CDR2 as SVGIG (reference sequence). V was pared by 0 bases and J by 13 bases, with 18 bases between. The CDR3 runs 13 residues. CDR3 amino acids: CAWSVQGLSGVTF. CDR3 nucleotide sequence: TGTGCCTGGAGTGTACAGGGCCTAAGCGGGGTCACCTTC.

V is TRBV30 and J is TRBJ2-3; a possible D gene is TRBD1 (7 bases). This CDR3 has 15 residues. Germline CDR1 reads GTSNPN; CDR2 reads SVGIG (reference sequence). V was cut by 2 bases and J by 2 bases, with 14 bases left in between. For the CDR3, the DNA is TGTGCCTGGAGTCCGGGGGACAGAGACACAGATACGCAGTATTTT. Translated, it gives CAWSPGDRDTDTQYF. Together with reference TRBV30 and TRBJ2-3, the CDR3 gives the full variable domain: SQTIHQWPATLVQPVGSPLSLECTVEGTSNPNLYWYRQAAGRGLQLLFYSVGIGQISSEVPQNLSASRPQDRQFILSSKKLLLSDSGFYLCAWSPGDRDTDTQYFGPGTRLTVL.

This chain uses TRBV2 with TRBJ1-5, with 8 bases matching TRBD1. CDR3 length: 17 residues. The germline CDR1 and CDR2 sequences are SNHLY and FYNNEI. Unmatched junction bases numbered 7, after V lost 3 bases and J lost 0 bases. The CDR3 DNA reads as TGTGCCAGCAGTGATCGGACAGGGCTGTATAGCAATCAGCCCCAGCATTTT. This encodes CASSDRTGLYSNQPQHF.

This chain joins TRBV9 and TRBJ2-1; D is ambiguous. V lost 0 bases to trimming and J lost 7 bases, with 14 bases between them. This CDR3 is built from 15 residues. Per germline, CDR1 SGDLS and CDR2 YYNGEE. CDR3 DNA sequence: TGTGCCAGCAGCGTAGGAGGTCTTTTGGGAAATGAGCAGTTCTTC. It encodes CASSVGGLLGNEQFF.

This chain links TRBV2 with TRBJ1-5, with D hard to call. This CDR3 is 13 amino acids long. V dropped 3 bases and J dropped 10 bases, with 13 bases sitting between them. CDR1 SNHLY and CDR2 FYNNEI come from the germline V gene. CDR3 bases: TGTGCCAGCAGTGACGCCGATCCCCAACCCCAGCATTTT. It is translated as CASSDADPQPQHF.

The chain employs TRBV28 and TRBJ1-1; 10 bases are a match to TRBD1. The CDR3 is 13 amino acids. The germline CDR1 and CDR2 sequences are MDHEN and SYDVKM. J lost 4 bases, V lost 6 bases, and 2 bases had no gene match. In DNA, the CDR3 is TGTGCCAGCAGCCGGGACAGGGGCACTGAAGCTTTCTTT. The encoded protein is CASSRDRGTEAFF.

The chain employs TRBV5-1 and TRBJ2-5, with TRBD1 matching 7 bases. Germline CDR1 is SGHRS and CDR2 is YFSETQ. This CDR3 spans 15 amino acids. Trimming cost V 4 bases and J 1 base; bases outside gene matches: 7. CDR3 protein: CASSLLGTAQETQYF. CDR3 nucleotides: TGCGCCAGCAGCCTTCTTGGGACAGCCCAAGAGACCCAGTACTTC.

A word on this clone: Just one base apart from a much larger clone, this may be a read error. The chain recombines TRBV7-2 with TRBJ2-3; D is unresolved. Germline V gene lookup returns CDR1 SGHTA and CDR2 FQGNSA. CDR3 length: 12 residues. Trimming left V 4 bases short and J 2 bases short, with 4 bases between. CDR3 sequence (DNA): TGTGCCAGCAGCTCCAACACAGATACGCAGTATTTT. The encoded protein is CASSSNTDTQYF.

The gene calls are TRBV5-6 and TRBJ1-1, with a tentative D call TRBD1 (5 bases). This CDR3 has 15 residues. The V end was cut by 0 bases, the J end by 3 bases, with 12 bases between. CDR1 and CDR2 from the germline V gene are SGHDT and YYEEEE. CDR3 loop: CASSLGPGWDTEAFF. CDR3 nucleotide sequence: TGTGCCAGCAGCTTGGGGCCAGGGTGGGACACTGAAGCTTTCTTT.